The 3 T cell receptor beta chains below come from one sample, sequenced in a study of OX40 agonist ivuxolimab in advanced cancers. Only in-frame clones appear in the TCRdb table, and some are missing; sequencing was by immunoSEQ multiplex PCR. Here the sample spans some 48,000 clones, around 90% being singletons. The sequences come from CD4+ or CD8+ T cells sorted from blood, collected in a trial of the OX40 agonist ivuxolimab. These receptors all come from an adult with an advanced solid tumor such as melanoma, head and neck, liver or kidney cancer.

In its sample, this clone was seen once. One end of the junction is discordant with germline, which a read error may explain. V is TRBV2 and J is TRBJ2-1; 7 nucleotides match TRBD2. CDR1 and CDR2 from the germline V gene are SNHLY and FYNNEI. The CDR3 spans 13 residues. The CDR3 region is CSSGVHKRDEQFF. The CDR3 DNA is TGTTCCAGCGGGGTACACAAAAGGGATGAGCAGTTCTTC. Using reference TRBV2 and TRBJ2-1 for the parts outside the CDR3, the full variable domain is EPEVTQTPSHQVTQMGQEVILRCVPISNHLYFYWYRQILGQKVEFLVSFYNNEISEKSEIFDDQFSVERPDGSNFTLKIRSTKLEDSAMYFCSSGVHKRDEQFFGPGTRLTVL.

CDR3: CASKGSGEKLFF. The CDR3 nucleotides are TGTGCCAGCAAGGGCTCGGGTGAAAAACTGTTTTTT. The genes are TRBV6-5 and TRBJ1-4, with D hard to call. CDR1 and CDR2 from the germline V gene are MNHEY and SVGAGI. There are 12 residues in the CDR3. V gave up 7 bases and J gave up 7 bases, with 10 bases separating them.

V and J are TRBV15 and TRBJ1-1, with 10 bases aligning to TRBD1. Germline V gene data show CDR1 as LNHNV and CDR2 as YYDKDF (reference sequence). This CDR3 is 15 amino acids long. J gave up 5 bases and V 0 bases, and 3 bases lay outside the gene matches. This CDR3 reads CATSREGQGWTEAFF. Here the CDR3 DNA reads TGTGCCACCAGCAGAGAGGGACAGGGGTGGACTGAAGCTTTCTTT.